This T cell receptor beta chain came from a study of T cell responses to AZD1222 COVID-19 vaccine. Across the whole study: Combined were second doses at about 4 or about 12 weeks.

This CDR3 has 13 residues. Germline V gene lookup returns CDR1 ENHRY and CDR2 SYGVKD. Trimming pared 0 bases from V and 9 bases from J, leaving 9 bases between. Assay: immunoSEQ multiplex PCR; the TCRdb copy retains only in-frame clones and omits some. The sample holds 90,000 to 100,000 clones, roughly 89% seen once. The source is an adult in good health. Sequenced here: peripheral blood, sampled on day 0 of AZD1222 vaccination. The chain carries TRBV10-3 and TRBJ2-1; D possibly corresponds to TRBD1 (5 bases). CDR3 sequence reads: CAISESIRGEQFF. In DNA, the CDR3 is TGTGCCATCAGTGAGTCAATTAGGGGTGAGCAGTTCTTC.